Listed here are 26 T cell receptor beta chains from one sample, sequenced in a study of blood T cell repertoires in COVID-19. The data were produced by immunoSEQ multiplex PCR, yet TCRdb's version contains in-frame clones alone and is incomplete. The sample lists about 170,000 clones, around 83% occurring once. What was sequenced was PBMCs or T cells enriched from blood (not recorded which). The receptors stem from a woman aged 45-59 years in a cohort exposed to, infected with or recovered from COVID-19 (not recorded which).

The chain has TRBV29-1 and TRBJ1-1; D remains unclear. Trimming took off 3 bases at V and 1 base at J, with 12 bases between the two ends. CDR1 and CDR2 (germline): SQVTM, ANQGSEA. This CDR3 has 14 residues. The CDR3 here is CSVDTSGANTEAFF. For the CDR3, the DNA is TGCAGCGTTGACACGTCAGGCGCGAACACTGAAGCTTTCTTT.

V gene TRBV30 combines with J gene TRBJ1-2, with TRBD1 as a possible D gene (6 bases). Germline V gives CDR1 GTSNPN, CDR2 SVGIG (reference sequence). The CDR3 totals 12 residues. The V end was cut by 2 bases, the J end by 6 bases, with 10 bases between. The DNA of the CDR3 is TGTGCCTGGAGTTTGGGGGCGCATGGCTACACCTTC. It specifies CAWSLGAHGYTF.

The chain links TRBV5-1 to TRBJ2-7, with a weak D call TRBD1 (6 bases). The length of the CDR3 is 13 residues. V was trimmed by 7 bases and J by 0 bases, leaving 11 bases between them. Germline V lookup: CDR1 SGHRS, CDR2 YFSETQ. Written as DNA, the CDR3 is TGCGCCAGCTCAGGCAGGGGCTCCTACGAGCAGTACTTC. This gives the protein CASSGRGSYEQYF.

The CDR3 DNA sequence: TGTGCCTGCAACGCCCGGTACAGTCTTAACTATGGCTACACCTTC. Translation gives CACNARYSLNYGYTF. The chain links TRBV30 to TRBJ1-2; D call uncertain. Trimming removed 6 bases from V and 1 base from J, with 18 bases in between. CDR3 length: 15 residues. Germline CDR1 and CDR2: GTSNPN and SVGIG (reference sequence).

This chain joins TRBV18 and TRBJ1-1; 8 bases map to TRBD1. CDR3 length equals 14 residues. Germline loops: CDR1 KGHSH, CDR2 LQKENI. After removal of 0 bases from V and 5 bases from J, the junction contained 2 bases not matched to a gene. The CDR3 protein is CASSPPYRGTEAFF. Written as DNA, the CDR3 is TGTGCCAGCTCACCACCCTACAGGGGGACTGAAGCTTTCTTT.

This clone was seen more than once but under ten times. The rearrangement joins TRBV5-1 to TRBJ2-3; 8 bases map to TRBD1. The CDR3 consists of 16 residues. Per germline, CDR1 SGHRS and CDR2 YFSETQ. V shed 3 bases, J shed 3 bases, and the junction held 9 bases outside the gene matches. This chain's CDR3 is CASSSLGQGATDTQYF. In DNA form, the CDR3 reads TGCGCCAGCAGCTCCCTGGGGCAGGGGGCGACAGATACGCAGTATTTT. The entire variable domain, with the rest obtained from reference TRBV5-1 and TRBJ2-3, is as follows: KAGVTQTPRYLIKTRGQQVTLSCSPISGHRSVSWYQQTPGQGLQFLFEYFSETQRNKGNFPGRFSGRQFSNSRSEMNVSTLELGDSALYLCASSSLGQGATDTQYFGPGTRLTVL.

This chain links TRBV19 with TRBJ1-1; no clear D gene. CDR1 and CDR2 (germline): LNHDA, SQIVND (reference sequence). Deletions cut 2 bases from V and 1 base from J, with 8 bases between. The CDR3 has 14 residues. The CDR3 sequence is CASSITAKNTEAFF. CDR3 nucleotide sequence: TGTGCCAGTAGTATAACAGCTAAGAACACTGAAGCTTTCTTT.

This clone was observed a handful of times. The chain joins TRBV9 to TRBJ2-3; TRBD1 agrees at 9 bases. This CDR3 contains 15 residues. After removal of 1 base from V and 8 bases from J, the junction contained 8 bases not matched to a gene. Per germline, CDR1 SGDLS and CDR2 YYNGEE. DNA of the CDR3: TGTGCCAGCAGCGTAAGCGGGACAGGGATGGGTACGCAGTATTTT. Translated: CASSVSGTGMGTQYF.

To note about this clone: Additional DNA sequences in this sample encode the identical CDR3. In nucleotides, the CDR3 is TGTGCCAGCAGTGAAGGACAGCAATTCTCTGGAAACACCATATATTTT. Protein: CASSEGQQFSGNTIYF. This chain connects TRBV2 to TRBJ1-3, with TRBD1 as a possible D gene (5 bases). V shed 1 base and J shed 0 bases, with 10 bases lying between them. Germline V gene lookup returns CDR1 SNHLY and CDR2 FYNNEI. This CDR3 region has 16 residues.

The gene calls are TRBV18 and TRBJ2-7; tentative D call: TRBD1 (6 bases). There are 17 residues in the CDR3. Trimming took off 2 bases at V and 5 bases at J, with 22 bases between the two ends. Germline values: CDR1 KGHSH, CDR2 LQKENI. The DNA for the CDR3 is TGTGCCAGCTCACCAATCAGCTTAGGGCAGGGGCCGAACGAGCAGTACTTC. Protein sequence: CASSPISLGQGPNEQYF.

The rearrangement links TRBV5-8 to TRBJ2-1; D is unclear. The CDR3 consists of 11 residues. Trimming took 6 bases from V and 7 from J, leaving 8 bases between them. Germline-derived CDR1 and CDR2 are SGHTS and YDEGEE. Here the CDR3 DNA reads TGTGCCAGCACCAGTATGAATGAGCAGTTCTTC. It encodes CASTSMNEQFF.

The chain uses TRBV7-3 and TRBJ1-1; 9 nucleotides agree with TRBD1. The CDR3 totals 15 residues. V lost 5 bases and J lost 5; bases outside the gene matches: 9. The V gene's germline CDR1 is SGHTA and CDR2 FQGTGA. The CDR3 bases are TGTGCCAGCAGCGCCAACAGGGGGCGAGAGACTGAAGCTTTCTTT. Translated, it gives CASSANRGRETEAFF.

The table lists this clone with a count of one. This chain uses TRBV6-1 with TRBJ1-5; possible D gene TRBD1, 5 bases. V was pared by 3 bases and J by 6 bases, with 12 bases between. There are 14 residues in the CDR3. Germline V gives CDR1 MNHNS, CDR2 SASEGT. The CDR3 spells CASSDGGGTQPQHF. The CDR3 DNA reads TGTGCCAGCAGTGACGGGGGGGGGACTCAGCCCCAGCATTTT.

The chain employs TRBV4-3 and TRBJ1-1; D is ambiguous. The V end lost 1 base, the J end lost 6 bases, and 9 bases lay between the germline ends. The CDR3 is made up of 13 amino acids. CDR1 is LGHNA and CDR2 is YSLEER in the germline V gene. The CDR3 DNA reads TGCGCCAGCAGCCAAGGGGCCGGTGCTGAAGCTTTCTTT. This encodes CASSQGAGAEAFF.

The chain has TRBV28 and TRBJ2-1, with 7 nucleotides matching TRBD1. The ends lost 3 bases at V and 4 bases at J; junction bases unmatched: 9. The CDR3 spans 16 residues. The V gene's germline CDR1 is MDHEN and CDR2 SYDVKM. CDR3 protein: CASSFYGTVTYNEQFF. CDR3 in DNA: TGTGCCAGCAGTTTCTACGGGACAGTTACGTACAATGAGCAGTTCTTC.

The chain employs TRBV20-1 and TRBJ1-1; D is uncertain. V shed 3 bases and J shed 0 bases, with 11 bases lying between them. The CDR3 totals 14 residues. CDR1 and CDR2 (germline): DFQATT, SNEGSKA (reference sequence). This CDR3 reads CSASSSGLNTEAFF. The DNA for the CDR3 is TGCAGTGCTAGTTCGTCAGGCCTGAACACTGAAGCTTTCTTT.

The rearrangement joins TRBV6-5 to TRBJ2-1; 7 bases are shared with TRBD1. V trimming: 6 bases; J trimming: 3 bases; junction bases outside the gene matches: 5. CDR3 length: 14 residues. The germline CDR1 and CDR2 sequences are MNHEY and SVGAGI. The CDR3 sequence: CASRLSGGYNEQFF. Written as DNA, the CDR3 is TGTGCCAGCAGGTTATCAGGGGGCTACAATGAGCAGTTCTTC.

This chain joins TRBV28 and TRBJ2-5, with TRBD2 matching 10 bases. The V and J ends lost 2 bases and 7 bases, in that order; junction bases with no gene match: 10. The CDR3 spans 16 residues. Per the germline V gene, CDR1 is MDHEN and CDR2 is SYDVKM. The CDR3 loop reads CASSLVEREGHGTQYF. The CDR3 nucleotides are TGTGCCAGCAGTTTAGTCGAGCGGGAGGGCCATGGGACCCAGTACTTC.

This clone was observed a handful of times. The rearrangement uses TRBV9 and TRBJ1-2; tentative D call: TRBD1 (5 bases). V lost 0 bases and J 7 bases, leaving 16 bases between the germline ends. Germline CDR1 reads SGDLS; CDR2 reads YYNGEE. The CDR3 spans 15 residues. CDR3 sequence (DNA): TGTGCCAGCAGCGTAGCGGCGCAGGGCTTAGGTGGCTACACCTTC. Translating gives CASSVAAQGLGGYTF. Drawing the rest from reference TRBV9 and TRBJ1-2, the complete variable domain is DSGVTQTPKHLITATGQRVTLRCSPRSGDLSVYWYQQSLDQGLQFLIQYYNGEERAKGNILERFSAQQFPDLHSELNLSSLELGDSALYFCASSVAAQGLGGYTFGSGTRLTVV.

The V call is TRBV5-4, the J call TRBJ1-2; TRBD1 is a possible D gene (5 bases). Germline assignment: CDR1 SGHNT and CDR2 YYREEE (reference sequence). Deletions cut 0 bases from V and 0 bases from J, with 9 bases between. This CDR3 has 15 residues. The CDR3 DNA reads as TGTGCCAGCAGCTTGGCACAGGTATCTAACTATGGCTACACCTTC. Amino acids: CASSLAQVSNYGYTF.

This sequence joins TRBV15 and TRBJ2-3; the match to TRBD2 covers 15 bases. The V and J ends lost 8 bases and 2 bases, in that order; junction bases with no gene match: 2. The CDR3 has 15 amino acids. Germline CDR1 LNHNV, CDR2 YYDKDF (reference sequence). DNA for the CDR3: TGTGCCACCGGGACTAGCGGGGGGCCCACAGATACGCAGTATTTT. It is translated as CATGTSGGPTDTQYF.

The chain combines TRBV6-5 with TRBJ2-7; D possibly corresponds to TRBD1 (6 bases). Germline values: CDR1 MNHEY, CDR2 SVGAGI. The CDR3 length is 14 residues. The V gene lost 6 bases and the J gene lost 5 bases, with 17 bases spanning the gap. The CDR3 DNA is TGTGCCAGCAGACAGGGTATTGGTGAGGACGAGCAGTACTTC. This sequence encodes CASRQGIGEDEQYF.

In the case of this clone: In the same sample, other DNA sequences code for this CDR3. CDR3 amino acids: CASSEARGGYGYTF. The CDR3 DNA is TGTGCCAGCAGTGAAGCTAGGGGCGGCTATGGCTACACCTTC. The rearrangement links TRBV6-1 to TRBJ1-2; maybe TRBD1 (5 bases). The germline CDR1 and CDR2 sequences are MNHNS and SASEGT. Trimming removed 0 bases from V and 4 bases from J, with 9 bases in between. The CDR3 extends over 14 amino acids.

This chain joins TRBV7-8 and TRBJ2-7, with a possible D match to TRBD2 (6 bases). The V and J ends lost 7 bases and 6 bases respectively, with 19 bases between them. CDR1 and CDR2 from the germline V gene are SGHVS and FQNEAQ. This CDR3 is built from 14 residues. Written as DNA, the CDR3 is TGTGCCAGCAACCCGGGGGAGGATTGGGGCGAGCAGTACTTC. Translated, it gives CASNPGEDWGEQYF. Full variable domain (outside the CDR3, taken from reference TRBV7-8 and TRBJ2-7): GAGVSQSPRYKVAKRGQDVALRCDPISGHVSLFWYQQALGQGPEFLTYFQNEAQLDKSGLPSDRFFAERPEGSVSTLKIQRTQQEDSAVYLCASNPGEDWGEQYFGPGTRLTVT.

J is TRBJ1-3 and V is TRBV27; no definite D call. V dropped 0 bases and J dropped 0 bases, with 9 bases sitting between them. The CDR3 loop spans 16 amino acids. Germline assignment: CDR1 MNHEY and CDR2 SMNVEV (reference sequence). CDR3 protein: CASSLSWRSSGNTIYF. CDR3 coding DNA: TGTGCCAGCAGTTTATCGTGGCGGAGCTCTGGAAACACCATATATTTT.

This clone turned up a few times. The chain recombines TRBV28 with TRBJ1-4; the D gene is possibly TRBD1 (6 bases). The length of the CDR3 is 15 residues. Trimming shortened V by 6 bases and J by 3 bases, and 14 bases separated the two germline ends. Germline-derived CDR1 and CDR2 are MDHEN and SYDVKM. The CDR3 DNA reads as TGTGCCAGCAGCGCGCCCAGACAGGCTAATGAAAAACTGTTTTTT. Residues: CASSAPRQANEKLFF.